Each of the 19 T cell receptor beta chains below was sequenced from the same sample in a study of vaccination and CD4 T cells after COVID-19. For these TCRs, the target antigens are not known. Treatment defined: roughly 11-day PBMC culture with coronavirus spike peptide pools or control peptides (ViraFEST assay). With the Oncomine TCR Beta short-read assay, DNA from cultured CD4+ T cells was sequenced. TCRdb independently ran MiXCR on the PCR reads; one entry per CDR3 protein. In the table there are roughly 14,000 distinct CDR3 sequences, just under 65% of which are singletons. Sequenced sample: CD4+ T cells from blood, cultured in vitro. The source of these receptors is a human donor who had recovered from COVID-19.

The J gene is TRBJ2-3, the V gene TRBV19; D call uncertain. V was pared by 7 bases and J by 2 bases, with 13 bases between. There are 14 residues in the CDR3. Germline V gene sequence: CDR1 LNHDA, CDR2 SQIVND (reference sequence). CDR3 sequence reads: CASNVGRNTDTQYF. The CDR3 nucleotides are TGTGCCAGTAATGTAGGGCGGAACACAGATACGCAGTATTTT.

The chain couples TRBV7-2 to TRBJ1-2; D gene unclear. Germline-derived CDR1 and CDR2 are SGHTA and FQGNSA. CDR3 size: 13 residues. Trimming removed 9 bases from V and 0 bases from J, with 11 bases in between. CDR3 region: CASRTGANYGYTF. Written as DNA, the CDR3 is TGTGCCAGTCGGACGGGAGCTAACTATGGCTACACCTTC.

The rearrangement uses TRBV7-2 and TRBJ1-1; unclear D gene. The CDR3 extends over 11 amino acids. From germline, CDR1 is SGHTA and CDR2 FQGNSA. V lost 0 bases, J lost 10 bases, and 6 bases lay in between. The CDR3 sequence: CASSLARGAFF. The CDR3 region has the DNA TGTGCCAGCAGCTTAGCACGGGGAGCTTTCTTT.

This clonotype appeared a single time. The chain uses TRBV2 and TRBJ2-1, with D uncertain. Trimming cost V 6 bases and J 0 bases, with 18 bases left between them. The CDR3 consists of 17 residues. The germline V gene encodes CDR1 SNHLY and CDR2 FYNNEI. CDR3 region: CASSPFSGLGSYNEQFF. CDR3 bases: TGTGCCAGCAGCCCATTTTCCGGGTTGGGCTCCTACAATGAGCAGTTCTTC. Full variable domain (rest looked up from reference TRBV2 and TRBJ2-1): EPEVTQTPSHQVTQMGQEVILRCVPISNHLYFYWYRQILGQKVEFLVSFYNNEISEKSEIFDDQFSVERPDGSNFTLKIRSTKLEDSAMYFCASSPFSGLGSYNEQFFGPGTRLTVL.

CDR3 sequence: CASSPDSHSYEQYF. Here the CDR3 DNA reads TGTGCCAGCAGCCCGGACAGCCACTCCTACGAGCAGTACTTC. The chain combines TRBV12-3 or TRBV12-4 with TRBJ2-7; a weak D match, TRBD1 (6 bases). V gave up 6 bases and J gave up 0 bases, with 12 bases separating them. This CDR3 spans 14 amino acids.

The chain is built from TRBV30 and TRBJ1-5; D is unclear. There are 11 residues in the CDR3. Trimming stripped 0 bases from V and 7 bases from J, with 4 bases between. CDR1 and CDR2 from the germline V gene are GTSNPN and SVGIG (reference sequence). In nucleotides, the CDR3 is TGTGCCTGGAGTGTAGGACAGCCCCAGCATTTT. This sequence encodes CAWSVGQPQHF.

In this sample, this clonotype turned up a few times. The chain joins TRBV20-1 to TRBJ2-7, with TRBD2 identical over 10 bases. Germline CDR1 reads DFQATT; CDR2 reads SNEGSKA (reference sequence). J lost 5 bases, V lost 5 bases, and 9 bases had no gene match. This CDR3 comprises 14 residues. The CDR3 sequence: CSAPASGSNHEQYF. The CDR3 DNA reads as TGCAGTGCTCCAGCTAGCGGGAGTAACCACGAGCAGTACTTC.

The chain combines TRBV5-4 with TRBJ2-7; no clear D. Looked up from germline, CDR1 is SGHNT and CDR2 is YYREEE (reference sequence). The CDR3 contains 15 residues. V lost 0 bases and J lost 1, with 11 bases in between. CDR3 loop: CASSLGGVKSYEQYF. The CDR3 nucleotides read TGTGCCAGCAGCTTGGGTGGGGTGAAGTCCTACGAGCAGTACTTC.

The J gene is TRBJ1-5, the V gene TRBV2, with D tentatively TRBD1 (5 bases). Between the trimmed V and J ends, which lost 4 bases and 7 bases, there was a span of 17 bases. The CDR3 is 15 amino acids. Germline CDR1 is SNHLY and CDR2 is FYNNEI. In nucleotides, the CDR3 is TGTGCCAGCAGTGTTGCAGGGAGTGGGACCCAGCCCCAGCATTTT. This codes for CASSVAGSGTQPQHF.

The chain combines TRBV7-2 with TRBJ1-3, with D unresolved. Germline assignment: CDR1 SGHTA and CDR2 FQGNSA. The CDR3 runs to 13 residues. V lost 2 bases and J 7 bases, leaving 9 bases between the germline ends. The CDR3 loop reads CASSLNTFNTIYF. The CDR3 DNA reads TGTGCCAGCAGCTTAAACACCTTCAACACCATATATTTT.

This chain uses TRBV6-2 or TRBV6-3 with TRBJ2-7; 9 bases are a match to TRBD2. J was trimmed by 3 bases and V by 7 bases; bases with no gene match: 10. CDR1 and CDR2 from the germline V gene are MNHEY and SVGEGT. This CDR3 spans 15 amino acids. CDR3 loop: CASTKALAGYYEQYF. The CDR3 bases are TGTGCCAGCACCAAGGCCCTAGCGGGGTACTACGAGCAGTACTTC.

The rearrangement uses TRBV7-2 and TRBJ2-1, with 10 bases matching TRBD2. The CDR3 consists of 15 residues. The germline V gene encodes CDR1 SGHTA and CDR2 FQGNSA. V lost 5 bases to trimming and J lost 3 bases; unmatched junction nucleotides: 4. CDR3 region: CASSRLAGGYNEQFF. CDR3 nucleotides: TGTGCCAGCAGCCGCTTAGCGGGAGGCTACAATGAGCAGTTCTTC.

This sequence joins TRBV6-1 and TRBJ2-1; D is perhaps TRBD2 (6 bases). Germline V gene data show CDR1 as MNHNS and CDR2 as SASEGT. V was shortened by 5 bases and J by 5 bases, with 16 bases between the two germline ends. The CDR3 totals 15 residues. CDR3 DNA: TGTGCCAGCAGTCCCGGGGGTGCGATCGACAATGAGCAGTTCTTC. It translates to CASSPGGAIDNEQFF.

The chain couples TRBV11-2 to TRBJ2-7; D gene ambiguous. The germline V gene encodes CDR1 SGHAT and CDR2 FQNNGV. CDR3 length: 15 residues. The V end lost 0 bases, the J end lost 2 bases, and 11 bases lay between the germline ends. CDR3 residues: CASSLDRPTTYEQYF. CDR3 sequence (DNA): TGTGCCAGCAGCTTAGATCGTCCCACAACCTACGAGCAGTACTTC.

The chain combines TRBV20-1 with TRBJ2-7; 7 bases agree with TRBD1. Trimming took 6 bases from V and 0 from J; bases not matched to a gene: 5. Germline CDR1 DFQATT, CDR2 SNEGSKA (reference sequence). The CDR3 has 13 residues. The chain's CDR3 is CSAPDRSSYEQYF. CDR3 DNA: TGCAGTGCGCCGGACAGGAGCTCCTACGAGCAGTACTTC.

The chain joins TRBV20-1 to TRBJ1-5; the match to TRBD1 covers 10 bases. Losses at the gene ends were 6 bases for V and 5 bases for J; bases not matched to a gene: 7. This CDR3 region has 14 residues. From germline, CDR1 is DFQATT and CDR2 SNEGSKA (reference sequence). The DNA for the CDR3 is TGCAGTGCCCGTGGGACAGGGGTTTATCAGCCCCAGCATTTT. Residues: CSARGTGVYQPQHF.

This clonotype is medium-sized. The genes are TRBV30 and TRBJ2-1; D is uncertain. This CDR3 comprises 14 residues. Germline lookup yields CDR1 GTSNPN and CDR2 SVGIG (reference sequence). Trimming took off 1 base at V and 6 bases at J, with 13 bases between the two ends. Here the CDR3 reads CAWSGKVGANEQFF. CDR3 nucleotide sequence: TGTGCCTGGAGTGGGAAGGTGGGCGCCAATGAGCAGTTCTTC.

The V gene is TRBV20-1, the J gene TRBJ2-5, with 12 bases lining up with TRBD2. The CDR3 extends over 17 amino acids. Germline loops: CDR1 DFQATT, CDR2 SNEGSKA (reference sequence). The CDR3 DNA sequence: TGCGGAAGTGCTCTAGCGGGAGGGCCGGGTGGAGTAGAGACCCAGTACTTC. The encoded protein is CGSALAGGPGGVETQYF.

The chain has TRBV6-2 or TRBV6-3 and TRBJ1-1; D may be TRBD1 (6 bases). The CDR3 is 14 amino acids. V lost 6 bases to trimming and J lost 5 bases, with 16 bases between them. From germline, CDR1 is MNHEY and CDR2 SVGEGT. Here the CDR3 DNA reads TGTGCCAGCAGCCTGCTGGGGGCCGAGACTGAAGCTTTCTTT. Translation gives CASSLLGAETEAFF.